These T cell receptor beta chains were read from a single sample in a study of blood T cell repertoires in COVID-19. This table comes from immunoSEQ multiplex PCR, and its TCRdb copy is limited to in-frame clones, with some not included. This sample has more than 250,000 clones; about nine tenths occur once, and the top ten carry 1%. Material: peripheral blood. The receptors stem from a man between 45 and 60 years old with active or convalescent COVID-19. Both conserved end residues are part of each CDR3. Each record gives: clone size, D gene, V gene, CDR3 length, J gene, CDR3 protein, CDR3 DNA. A D gene is named only where the DNA matches it firmly. For some rows the clone size is stated as once, few or many, or as a class when expanded; others skip it.

size: few
D: NA
V: TRBV5-4
length: 17
J: TRBJ2-3
CDR3: CASSLGGFSGSTDTQYF
DNA: TGTGCCAGCAGCTTGGGGGGGTTTAGCGGCAGCACAGATACGCAGTATTTT

size: NA
D: TRBD2
V: TRBV10-3
length: 15
J: TRBJ2-3
CDR3: CAISGSGRVTDTQYF
DNA: TGTGCCATCAGTGGGAGCGGGAGGGTAACAGATACGCAGTATTTT

size: few
D: NA
V: TRBV11-2
length: 16
J: TRBJ1-3
CDR3: CASSLGVRGYGNTIYF
DNA: TGTGCCAGCAGCTTAGGAGTCAGGGGCTACGGAAACACCATATATTTT

size: NA
D: NA
V: TRBV7-2
length: 16
J: TRBJ1-1
CDR3: CASSAQGRGLNTEAFF
DNA: TGTGCCAGCAGCGCCCAGGGCAGGGGTTTGAACACTGAAGCTTTCTTT

size: NA
D: NA
V: TRBV19
length: 16
J: TRBJ2-3
CDR3: CASRLRPGTSTDTQYF
DNA: TGTGCCAGTAGACTGCGGCCCGGGACTAGCACAGATACGCAGTATTTT

size: NA
D: NA
V: TRBV28
length: 16
J: TRBJ1-1
CDR3: CASSLSVDTKNTEAFF
DNA: TGTGCCAGCAGTTTATCAGTGGACACAAAGAACACTGAAGCTTTCTTT

size: NA
D: NA
V: TRBV5-1
length: 14
J: TRBJ2-7
CDR3: CASSGGIIGYEQYF
DNA: TGCGCCAGCAGCGGGGGGATCATCGGGTACGAGCAGTACTTC

size: NA
D: TRBD1
V: TRBV11-2
length: 15
J: TRBJ1-6
CDR3: CASSPGTGPNSPLHF
DNA: TGTGCCAGCAGCCCCGGGACAGGTCCTAATTCACCCCTCCACTTT

size: NA
D: NA
V: TRBV7-2
length: 12
J: TRBJ1-2
CDR3: CASSFNRAGYTF
DNA: TGTGCCAGCAGTTTCAACAGGGCTGGCTACACCTTC

size: NA
D: NA
V: TRBV3-1/TRBV3-2
length: 15
J: TRBJ2-1
CDR3: CASSQSLAQLNEQFF
DNA: TGTGCCAGCAGCCAATCTCTAGCCCAATTGAATGAGCAGTTCTTC